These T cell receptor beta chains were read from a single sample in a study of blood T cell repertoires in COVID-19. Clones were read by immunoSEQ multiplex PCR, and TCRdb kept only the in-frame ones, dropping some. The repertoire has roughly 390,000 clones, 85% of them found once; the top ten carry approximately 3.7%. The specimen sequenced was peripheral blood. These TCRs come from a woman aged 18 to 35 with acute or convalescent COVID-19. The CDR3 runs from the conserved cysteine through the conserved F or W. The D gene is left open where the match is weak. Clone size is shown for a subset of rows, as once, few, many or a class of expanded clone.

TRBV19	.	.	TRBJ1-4	CARNSNEKLFF	TGTGCCAGAAACAGCAATGAAAAACTGTTTTTT
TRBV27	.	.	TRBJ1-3	CASSPTRVSGNTIYF	TGTGCCAGCTCCCCAACCAGGGTCTCTGGAAACACCATATATTTT
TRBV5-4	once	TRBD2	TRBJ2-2	CASSATSGRGSGELFF	TGTGCCAGCAGCGCGACTAGCGGGAGGGGATCCGGGGAGCTGTTTTTT
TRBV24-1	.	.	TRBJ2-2	CATSGGSLNTGELFF	TGTGCCACCAGTGGGGGCAGCCTGAACACCGGGGAGCTGTTTTTT
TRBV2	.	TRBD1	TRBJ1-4	CASSEGGQTSESEKLFF	TGTGCCAGCAGTGAAGGGGGACAGACCTCCGAATCTGAAAAACTGTTTTTT
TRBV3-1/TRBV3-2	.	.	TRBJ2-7	CASGRGYYEQYF	TGTGCCAGCGGACGGGGGTACTACGAGCAGTACTTC
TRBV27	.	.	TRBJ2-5	CASSPQGGAGETQYF	TGTGCCAGCAGTCCCCAAGGGGGGGCTGGTGAGACCCAGTACTTC
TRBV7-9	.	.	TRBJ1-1	CASSSTNRAPTEAFF	TGTGCCAGCAGCTCAACTAACAGGGCACCCACTGAAGCTTTCTTT
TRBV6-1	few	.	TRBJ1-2	CASTEGGPRGYTF	TGTGCCAGCACTGAAGGGGGGCCGCGGGGCTACACCTTC
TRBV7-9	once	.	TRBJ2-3	CASAGVTSTDTQYF	TGTGCCAGCGCAGGGGTGACTAGCACAGATACGCAGTATTTT
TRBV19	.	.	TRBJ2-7	CASRGWAHEQYF	TGTGCCAGCCGGGGGTGGGCCCACGAGCAGTACTTC
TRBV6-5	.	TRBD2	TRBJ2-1	CASRKTGTSVDEQFF	TGTGCCAGCAGGAAAACCGGGACTAGCGTGGATGAGCAGTTCTTC
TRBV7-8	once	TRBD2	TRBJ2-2	CASSLGGGDTGELFF	TGTGCCAGCAGCTTAGGCGGGGGGGACACCGGGGAGCTGTTTTTT
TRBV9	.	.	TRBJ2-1	CASSVAGQSNEQFF	TGTGCCAGCAGCGTAGCTGGACAGAGCAATGAGCAGTTCTTC
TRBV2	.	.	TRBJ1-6	CASRIGDNSPLHF	TGTGCCAGCAGGATAGGGGATAATTCACCCCTCCACTTT
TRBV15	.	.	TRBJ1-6	CATSGEMRDNSPLHF	TGTGCCACCAGCGGAGAAATGAGAGATAATTCACCCCTCCACTTT
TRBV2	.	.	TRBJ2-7	CASSEALLKGDEQYF	TGTGCCAGCAGTGAAGCGCTTCTTAAGGGGGACGAGCAGTACTTC
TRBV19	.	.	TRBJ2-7	CASTSGDNLPYEQYF	TGTGCCAGTACTTCCGGGGACAATCTGCCCTACGAGCAGTACTTC
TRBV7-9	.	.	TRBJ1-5	CASSPQGGFQPQHF	TGTGCCAGCAGCCCACAGGGAGGGTTTCAGCCCCAGCATTTT
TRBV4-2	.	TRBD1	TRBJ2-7	CASSPQGHRGQYEQYF	TGTGCCAGCAGCCCTCAGGGCCACAGGGGTCAGTACGAGCAGTACTTC
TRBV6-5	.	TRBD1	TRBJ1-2	CASEGQPFSNYGYTF	TGTGCCAGCGAGGGACAGCCTTTCTCTAACTATGGCTACACCTTC
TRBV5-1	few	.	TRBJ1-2	CASSLETPNYGYTF	TGCGCCAGCAGCTTGGAAACTCCCAACTATGGCTACACCTTC
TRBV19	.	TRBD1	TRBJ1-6	CASRTDREASPLHF	TGTGCCAGTAGGACGGACAGGGAGGCTTCACCCCTCCACTTT
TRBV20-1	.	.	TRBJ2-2	CSASKRSNTGELFF	TGCAGTGCTAGTAAGCGGTCGAACACCGGGGAGCTGTTTTTT
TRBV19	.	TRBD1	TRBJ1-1	CASSDHRGVAFDTEAFF	TGTGCCAGTAGTGACCACAGGGGGGTAGCCTTTGACACTGAAGCTTTCTTT
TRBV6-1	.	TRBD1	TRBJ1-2	CASSEKGTGNYGYTF	TGTGCCAGCAGTGAAAAGGGGACAGGGAACTATGGCTACACCTTC
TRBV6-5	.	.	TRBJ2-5	CASSYRSSAQETQYF	TGTGCCAGCAGTTACAGGTCCAGCGCACAAGAGACCCAGTACTTC
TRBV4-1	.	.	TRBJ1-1	CASIGRGLGTEAFF	TGCGCCAGCATTGGGAGGGGTCTGGGCACTGAAGCTTTCTTT
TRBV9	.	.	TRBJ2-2	CASSILTTGLKTGELFF	TGTGCCAGCAGCATCCTCACCACCGGACTGAAAACCGGGGAGCTGTTTTTT
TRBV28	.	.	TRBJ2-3	CASRQAPDTQYF	TGTGCCAGCAGGCAGGCTCCAGATACGCAGTATTTT
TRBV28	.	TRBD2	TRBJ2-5	CASSSGLAGVKTQYF	TGTGCCAGCAGTTCCGGACTAGCGGGAGTAAAGACCCAGTACTTC
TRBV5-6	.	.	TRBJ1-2	CASSLPGVYGYTF	TGTGCCAGCAGCTTACCGGGAGTTTATGGCTACACCTTC
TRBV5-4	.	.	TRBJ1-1	CASSLQENTEAFF	TGTGCCAGCAGCCTACAGGAGAACACTGAAGCTTTCTTT
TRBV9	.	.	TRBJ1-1	CASSVSRENTEAFF	TGTGCCAGCAGCGTCTCTCGGGAGAACACTGAAGCTTTCTTT
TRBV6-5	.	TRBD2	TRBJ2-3	CATRDYLSTDTQYF	TGTGCCACCCGGGACTACCTTAGCACAGATACGCAGTATTTT
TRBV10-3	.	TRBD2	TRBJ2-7	CAISGLAGEGEQYF	TGTGCCATCAGTGGACTAGCGGGAGAGGGCGAGCAGTACTTC
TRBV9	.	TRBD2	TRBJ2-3	CASSASGSQADTQYF	TGTGCCAGCAGCGCTAGCGGGAGCCAGGCAGATACGCAGTATTTT
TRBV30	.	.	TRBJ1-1	CAWSPNLNTEAFF	TGTGCCTGGAGTCCCAATTTGAACACTGAAGCTTTCTTT
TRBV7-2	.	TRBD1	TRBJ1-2	CASSVPRQGGGYTF	TGTGCCAGCAGCGTCCCCAGACAGGGTGGTGGCTACACCTTC
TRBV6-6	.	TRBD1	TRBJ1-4	CASSRATGGNEKLFF	TGTGCCAGCAGTCGGGCGACAGGGGGTAATGAAAAACTGTTTTTT
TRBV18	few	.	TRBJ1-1	CASSPRRRRENTEAFF	TGTGCCAGCTCACCACGGCGGCGCAGGGAGAACACTGAAGCTTTCTTT
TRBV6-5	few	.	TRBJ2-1	CASSYRTRGHEQFF	TGTGCCAGCAGTTATCGTACCAGGGGTCATGAGCAGTTCTTC
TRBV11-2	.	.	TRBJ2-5	CASSLTTQETQYF	TGTGCCAGCAGCCTGACTACCCAAGAGACCCAGTACTTC
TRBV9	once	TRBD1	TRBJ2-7	CASSSRTGEGEQYF	TGTGCCAGCAGCTCGAGGACAGGGGAGGGCGAGCAGTACTTC
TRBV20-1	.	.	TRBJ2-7	CSASNYEQYF	TGCAGTGCTTCCAACTACGAGCAGTACTTC
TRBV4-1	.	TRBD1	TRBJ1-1	CASSQDRGTGASGTEAFF	TGCGCCAGCAGCCAAGATAGGGGGACAGGGGCAAGTGGCACTGAAGCTTTCTTT
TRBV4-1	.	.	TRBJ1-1	CASSQAGAGDTEAFF	TGCGCCAGCAGCCAAGCAGGGGCAGGGGACACTGAAGCTTTCTTT
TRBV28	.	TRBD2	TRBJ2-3	CASSQRLAGPADTQYF	TGTGCCAGCAGTCAAAGACTAGCGGGTCCGGCAGATACGCAGTATTTT
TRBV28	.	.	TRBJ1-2	CASSFGGYWGYTF	TGTGCCAGCAGTTTCGGGGGATATTGGGGCTACACCTTC
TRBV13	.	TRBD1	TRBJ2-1	CASSLGGQGAFNEQFF	TGTGCCAGCAGCTTAGGTGGCCAGGGGGCATTCAATGAGCAGTTCTTC
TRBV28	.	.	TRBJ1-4	CASSSHTATLATNEKLFF	TGTGCCAGCTCCTCCCACACGGCGACTCTTGCAACTAATGAAAAACTGTTTTTT
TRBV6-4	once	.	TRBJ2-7	CASSGLEQYF	TGTGCCAGCAGTGGACTCGAGCAGTACTTC
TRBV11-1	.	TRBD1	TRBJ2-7	CASSRDREGEQYF	TGTGCCAGCAGCCGAGACAGGGAAGGCGAGCAGTACTTC
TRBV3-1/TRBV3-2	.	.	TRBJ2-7	CASSQESSGSSYEQYF	TGTGCCAGCAGCCAAGAGTCTTCGGGGAGCTCCTACGAGCAGTACTTC
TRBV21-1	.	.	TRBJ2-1	CASSKLRARAYNEQFF	TGTGCCAGCAGCAAACTAAGAGCTAGAGCCTACAATGAGCAGTTCTTC
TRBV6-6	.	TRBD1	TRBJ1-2	CASQGQGAGYGYTF	TGTGCCAGCCAAGGACAGGGGGCAGGGTATGGCTACACCTTC
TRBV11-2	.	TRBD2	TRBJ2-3	CASSLSSGGAADTQYF	TGTGCCAGCAGCTTAAGTAGCGGGGGGGCGGCAGATACGCAGTATTTT
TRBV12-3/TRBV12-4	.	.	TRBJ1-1	CASRGGMNTEAFF	TGTGCCAGCAGGGGGGGAATGAACACTGAAGCTTTCTTT
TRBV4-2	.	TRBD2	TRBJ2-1	CASSQGLAGEQFF	TGTGCCAGCAGCCAAGGACTAGCGGGGGAGCAGTTCTTC
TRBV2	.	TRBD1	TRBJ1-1	CASSDQGGTEAFF	TGTGCCAGCAGTGATCAGGGGGGCACTGAAGCTTTCTTT